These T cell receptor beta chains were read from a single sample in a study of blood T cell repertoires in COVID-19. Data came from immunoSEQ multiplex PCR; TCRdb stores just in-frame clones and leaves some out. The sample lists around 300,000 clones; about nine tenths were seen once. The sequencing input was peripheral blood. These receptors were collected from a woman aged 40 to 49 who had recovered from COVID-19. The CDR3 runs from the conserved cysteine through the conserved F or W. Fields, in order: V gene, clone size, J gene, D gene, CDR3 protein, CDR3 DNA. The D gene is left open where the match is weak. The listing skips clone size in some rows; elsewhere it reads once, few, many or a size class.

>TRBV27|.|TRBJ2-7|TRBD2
CASSPSGLAGGRQYF
TGTGCCAGCAGTCCATCGGGACTAGCGGGAGGGAGGCAGTACTTC
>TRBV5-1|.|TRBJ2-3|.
CASSPRQTSTDTQYF
TGCGCCAGCAGCCCCCGACAGACTAGCACAGATACGCAGTATTTT
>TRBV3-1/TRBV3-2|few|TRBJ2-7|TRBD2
CASSPPWASGSYEQYF
TGTGCCAGCAGCCCCCCGTGGGCTAGCGGGAGCTACGAGCAGTACTTC
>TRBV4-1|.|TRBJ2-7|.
CASSLRLAYEQYF
TGCGCCAGCAGCCTACGACTAGCCTACGAGCAGTACTTC
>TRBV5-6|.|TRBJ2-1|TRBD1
CASSYRQGAAGNNEQFF
TGTGCCAGCAGCTACAGACAGGGGGCGGCGGGTAACAATGAGCAGTTCTTC
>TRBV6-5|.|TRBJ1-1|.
CASSGSREIEAFF
TGTGCCAGCAGCGGGTCCCGGGAAATTGAAGCTTTCTTT
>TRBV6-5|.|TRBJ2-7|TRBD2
CASRGGTIPSYEQYF
TGTGCCAGCAGGGGCGGGACTATTCCCTCCTACGAGCAGTACTTC
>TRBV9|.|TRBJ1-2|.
CASSVDGASGYGYTF
TGTGCCAGCAGCGTAGATGGAGCCAGTGGGTATGGCTACACCTTC
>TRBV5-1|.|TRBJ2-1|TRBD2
CASSLVGAGGREQFF
TGCGCCAGCAGCTTGGTCGGAGCGGGAGGACGAGAGCAGTTCTTC
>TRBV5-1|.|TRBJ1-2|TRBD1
CASSPKQGSNYGYTF
TGCGCCAGCAGCCCAAAACAGGGGTCTAACTATGGCTACACCTTC
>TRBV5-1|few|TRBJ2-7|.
CASSLEQGSDEQYF
TGCGCCAGCAGCTTAGAACAGGGTTCCGACGAGCAGTACTTC
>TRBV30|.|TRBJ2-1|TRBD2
CAWKLAGGPNEQFF
TGTGCCTGGAAGCTAGCGGGAGGGCCCAATGAGCAGTTCTTC
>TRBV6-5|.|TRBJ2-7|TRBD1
CASRQTGGSAEQYF
TGTGCCAGCAGACAAACAGGGGGCTCTGCGGAGCAGTACTTC
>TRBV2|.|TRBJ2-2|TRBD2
CASSPGLAQGELFF
TGTGCCAGCAGCCCCGGACTAGCTCAGGGGGAGCTGTTTTTT
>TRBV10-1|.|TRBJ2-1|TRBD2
CASSEMAGGSDEQFF
TGCGCCAGCAGTGAGATGGCGGGAGGAAGCGATGAGCAGTTCTTC
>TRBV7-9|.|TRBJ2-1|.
CASSLWTNNEQFF
TGTGCCAGCAGCTTATGGACAAACAATGAGCAGTTCTTC
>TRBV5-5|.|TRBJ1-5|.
CASSLEAGLSNQPQHF
TGTGCCAGCAGCTTGGAAGCGGGGTTGAGCAATCAGCCCCAGCATTTT
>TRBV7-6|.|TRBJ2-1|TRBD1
CASSSGTGLGNEQFF
TGTGCCAGCAGCTCCGGGACAGGGTTGGGGAATGAGCAGTTCTTC
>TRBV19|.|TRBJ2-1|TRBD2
CASSIGWLAGGHNEQFF
TGTGCCAGTAGTATAGGGTGGTTAGCGGGAGGGCACAATGAGCAGTTCTTC
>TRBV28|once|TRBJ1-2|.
CASSFGGAYGYTF
TGTGCCAGCAGTTTCGGGGGGGCGTATGGCTACACCTTC
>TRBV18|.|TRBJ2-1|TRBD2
CASSLTSGSADEQFF
TGTGCCAGCTCTCTAACTAGCGGGAGTGCGGATGAGCAGTTCTTC
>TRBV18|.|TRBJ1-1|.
CASSPSVNTEAFF
TGTGCCAGCTCACCATCTGTGAACACTGAAGCTTTCTTT
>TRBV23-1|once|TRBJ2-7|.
CASSRRGPYPPYEQYF
TGCGCCAGCAGTCGGAGGGGGCCTTATCCTCCCTACGAGCAGTACTTC
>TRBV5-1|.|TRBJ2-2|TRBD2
CASSPRGGGTGELFF
TGCGCCAGCAGCCCAAGGGGCGGGGGTACCGGGGAGCTGTTTTTT
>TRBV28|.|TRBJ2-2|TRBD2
CASSLWGTSGSREGTGELFF
TGTGCCAGCAGTTTATGGGGAACTAGCGGGAGTAGGGAGGGCACCGGGGAGCTGTTTTTT
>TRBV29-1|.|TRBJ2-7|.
CSVLGNSHEQYF
TGCAGCGTTTTGGGTAACAGCCACGAGCAGTACTTC
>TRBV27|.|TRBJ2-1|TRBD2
CASSGLAGVYNEQFF
TGTGCCAGCAGTGGACTAGCGGGAGTGTACAATGAGCAGTTCTTC
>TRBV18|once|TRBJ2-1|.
CASSKDSGTRINNEQFF
TGTGCCAGCTCCAAAGACTCAGGGACACGGATAAACAATGAGCAGTTCTTC
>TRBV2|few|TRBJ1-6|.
CASSPPAASSYNSPLHF
TGTGCCAGCAGTCCCCCGGCAGCGAGCTCCTATAATTCACCCCTCCACTTT
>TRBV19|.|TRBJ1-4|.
CASTNSGGPPNEKLFF
TGTGCCAGTACCAACTCGGGGGGACCGCCTAATGAAAAACTGTTTTTT
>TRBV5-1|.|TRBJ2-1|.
CASSTYQGNEQFF
TGCGCCAGCAGCACCTACCAGGGTAATGAGCAGTTCTTC
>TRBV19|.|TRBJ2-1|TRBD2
CASTRGENNEQFF
TGTGCCAGTACTCGGGGGGAGAACAATGAGCAGTTCTTC
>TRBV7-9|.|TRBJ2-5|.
CASSQKQGTETQYF
TGTGCCAGCAGCCAAAAACAGGGAACGGAGACCCAGTACTTC
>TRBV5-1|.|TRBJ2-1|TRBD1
CASSPGGFPLNEQFF
TGCGCCAGCAGCCCAGGGGGCTTTCCCTTGAATGAGCAGTTCTTC
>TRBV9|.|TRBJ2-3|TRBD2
CASSVFGVAGALTDTQYF
TGTGCCAGCAGCGTATTTGGCGTAGCGGGAGCACTCACAGATACGCAGTATTTT
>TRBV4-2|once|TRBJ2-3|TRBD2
CASSQAVTSGSVGTDTQYF
TGTGCCAGCAGCCAAGCGGTGACTAGCGGGAGTGTAGGAACAGATACGCAGTATTTT
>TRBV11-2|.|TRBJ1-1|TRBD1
CASSLLAAYGQGTSWAFF
TGTGCCAGCAGCTTACTCGCTGCTTATGGACAGGGCACGTCCTGGGCTTTCTTT
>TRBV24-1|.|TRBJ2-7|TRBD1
CATSDLFWLGQGNYEQYF
TGTGCCACCAGTGATTTGTTTTGGTTGGGACAGGGGAACTACGAGCAGTACTTC
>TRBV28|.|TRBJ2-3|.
CASSFPPSHTRSGRLNPDTQYF
TGTGCCAGCAGTTTTCCCCCGTCGCACACGAGGAGCGGACGACTAAACCCAGATACGCAGTATTTT
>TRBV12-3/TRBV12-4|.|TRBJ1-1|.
CASSPLQNTEAFF
TGTGCCAGCAGTCCACTCCAGAACACTGAAGCTTTCTTT
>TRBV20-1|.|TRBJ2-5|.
CSASSDIQETQYF
TGCAGTGCTAGTTCGGACATACAAGAGACCCAGTACTTC
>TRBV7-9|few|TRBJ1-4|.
CASSLSSGNEKLFF
TGTGCCAGCAGCTTATCGTCAGGGAATGAAAAACTGTTTTTT
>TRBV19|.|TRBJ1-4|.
CASSVADTGGEKLFF
TGTGCCAGTAGTGTAGCGGATACTGGCGGTGAAAAACTGTTTTTT
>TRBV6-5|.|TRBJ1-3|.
CASRTAGSGNTIYF
TGTGCCAGCAGGACCGCAGGGTCCGGAAACACCATATATTTT
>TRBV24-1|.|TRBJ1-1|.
CATSDSGTGNTEAFF
TGTGCCACCAGTGATTCGGGTACAGGGAACACTGAAGCTTTCTTT
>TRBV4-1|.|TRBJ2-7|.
CASSQAVQGRTYEQYF
TGCGCCAGCAGCCAAGCGGTACAGGGTAGAACCTACGAGCAGTACTTC
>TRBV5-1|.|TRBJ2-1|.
CASSRTGLSSYNEQFF
TGCGCCAGCAGCAGAACAGGGCTGAGCTCCTACAATGAGCAGTTCTTC
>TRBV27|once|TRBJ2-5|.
CASSLRTQETQYF
TGTGCCAGCAGTTTGAGAACTCAAGAGACCCAGTACTTC
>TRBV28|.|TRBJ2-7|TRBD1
CASSDGYRGYEQYF
TGTGCCAGCAGCGATGGGTACAGGGGCTACGAGCAGTACTTC
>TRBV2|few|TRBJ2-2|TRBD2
CASNRGLAGTTGELFF
TGTGCCAGCAACCGGGGACTAGCGGGAACCACCGGGGAGCTGTTTTTT